The 7 T cell receptor beta chains below all came from one sample that was sequenced in a study of Ad26.COV2.S vaccination and SARS-CoV-2 variants. Sequencing used immunoSEQ multiplex PCR; TCRdb keeps in-frame clones, though not all of them. The profile shows about 370,000 clones, about nine tenths of them singletons. Treatment here: 15 to 20 received Ad26.COV2.S at low or high dose, single or two shots; 5 received placebo; per-sample allocation not given. Following the first vaccine or placebo injection, samples were taken on day 63. Sequenced here: peripheral blood, sampled in a trial of Ad26.COV2.S vaccine versus placebo. Receptors were obtained from a person between 18 and 65 years old who received the Ad26.COV2.S COVID-19 vaccine or a placebo.

This chain joins TRBV4-3 and TRBJ1-2, with no clear D. The length of the CDR3 is 14 residues. Trimming took 0 bases from V and 3 from J, leaving 8 bases between them. Germline loops: CDR1 LGHNA, CDR2 YSLEER. CDR3 DNA sequence: TGCGCCAGCAGCCAAGATCGGAGGGACTATGGCTACACCTTC. This translates into CASSQDRRDYGYTF.

The chain couples TRBV3-1 (or the pseudogene TRBV3-2) to TRBJ2-7; weak D call: TRBD2 (6 bases). The CDR3 length is 12 residues. V was shortened by 5 bases and J by 12 bases, with 17 bases between the two germline ends. Per the germline V gene, CDR1 is LGHDT and CDR2 is YNNKEL (reference sequence). The CDR3: CASSSPRGGWYF. In DNA form, the CDR3 reads TGTGCCAGCAGCTCTCCGCGGGGCGGGTGGTACTTC.

In this sample, this clone turned up once. The chain recombines TRBV16 with TRBJ1-2, with D possibly being TRBD1 (6 bases). The V gene's germline CDR1 is KGHSY and CDR2 FQNENV. Trimming removed 0 bases at V and 4 bases at J, with 15 bases between. The CDR3 runs 16 residues. The CDR3 sequence is CASSQSQGTTGYGYTF. The CDR3 bases are TGTGCCAGCAGCCAATCTCAGGGGACAACGGGCTATGGCTACACCTTC.

J is TRBJ2-7 and V is TRBV2; D uncertain. Germline lookup yields CDR1 SNHLY and CDR2 FYNNEI. This CDR3 spans 13 amino acids. V shed 9 bases and J shed 7 bases, with 19 bases lying between them. The CDR3 protein is CASTPLQLGEQYF. The CDR3 bases are TGTGCCAGTACACCCCTACAATTGGGGGAGCAGTACTTC.

The J gene is TRBJ1-1, the V gene TRBV9, with D tentatively TRBD1 (6 bases). Trimming left V 3 bases short and J 4 bases short, with 13 bases between. The CDR3 has 14 residues. Germline V CDR1 and CDR2: SGDLS, YYNGEE. CDR3 protein: CASSEGGLGTEAFF. The CDR3 nucleotides read TGTGCCAGCAGCGAGGGGGGGCTGGGCACTGAAGCTTTCTTT.

V and J are TRBV19 and TRBJ1-2, with 7 bases lining up with TRBD1. V lost 1 base and J lost 6; bases outside the gene matches: 2. Germline V lookup: CDR1 LNHDA, CDR2 SQIVND (reference sequence). The CDR3 has 13 residues. CDR3 region: CASSIVRGNGYTF. The CDR3 DNA sequence: TGTGCCAGTAGTATAGTCAGGGGGAATGGCTACACCTTC.

The J gene is TRBJ1-3, the V gene TRBV7-2; a possible D gene is TRBD1 (5 bases). Germline V gives CDR1 SGHTA, CDR2 FQGNSA. CDR3 length: 15 amino acids. V dropped 1 base and J dropped 4 bases, with 11 bases sitting between them. CDR3 residues: CASSLGGARGNTIYF. The CDR3 nucleotides are TGTGCCAGCAGCTTAGGAGGGGCGCGGGGAAACACCATATATTTT.